The 29 T cell receptor beta chains below come from one sample, sequenced in a study of regulatory T cells in long-lasting Graves disease. Sample time point: persistent/refractory GD, antithyroid drugs over 5 years with positive TRAb. Preparation of the TCR library used RNA extracted from PBMCs. Both iRepertoire HTBI primers and Arm-PCR of CDR3 regions were used to build the TCR beta libraries. MiXCR, run by TCRdb on the multiplex PCR reads, gives a single entry per CDR3 protein. The sample lists fewer than 600,000 distinct CDR3 sequences, 20% to 25% occurring once. Specimen: peripheral blood mononuclear cells (PBMCs), collected when the disease was refractory, from a patient treated with antithyroid drugs. Source of these receptors: a female donor with Graves disease.

A word on this clonotype: A much larger clone is a single base away; this may be a read error. The gene calls are TRBV7-3 and TRBJ1-1; tentatively, D is TRBD1 (6 bases). V was clipped by 0 bases and J by 6 bases, with 14 bases between them. The CDR3 contains 15 residues. Germline CDR1 is SGHTA and CDR2 is FQGTGA. The CDR3 DNA is TGTGCCAGCAGCTTAACGAGGCAGGGGAGGGCTGAAGCTTTCTTT. It specifies CASSLTRQGRAEAFF.

This rearrangement joins TRBV19 to TRBJ2-5, with 7 bases aligning to TRBD2. Losses at the gene ends were 3 bases for V and 3 bases for J; bases not matched to a gene: 4. This CDR3 has 14 amino acids. Germline V lookup: CDR1 LNHDA, CDR2 SQIVND (reference sequence). The CDR3 reads CASSIAGVEETQYF. For the CDR3, the DNA is TGTGCCAGTAGTATTGCGGGGGTTGAAGAGACCCAGTACTTC.

A word on this clonotype: The junction departs from germline at one end; a sequencing error may be responsible. J is TRBJ1-2 and V is TRBV7-2; no firm D call. The V gene's germline CDR1 is SGHTA and CDR2 FQGNSA. The CDR3 covers 14 residues. The CDR3 spells CASGLAFIGYGYTF. The CDR3 DNA reads as TGTGCCAGCGGCTTAGCGTTCATAGGGTATGGCTACACCTTC.

This clonotype appeared many times. V is TRBV7-2 and J is TRBJ1-1, with 9 bases lining up with TRBD1. Trimming removed 5 bases from V and 7 bases from J; junction bases left unmatched: 5. CDR1 is SGHTA, CDR2 FQGNSA, per germline. This CDR3 is 13 amino acids long. In DNA, the CDR3 is TGTGCCAGCAGCGGGACAGGGACTCTTGAAGCTTTCTTT. Its translation is CASSGTGTLEAFF.

The V call is TRBV5-6, the J call TRBJ1-2; TRBD1 matches at 8 bases. CDR3 length: 16 amino acids. V lost 6 bases, J lost 7 bases, and 17 bases stayed unmatched. CDR1 is SGHDT, CDR2 YYEEEE, per germline. The CDR3 protein is CASNGQGEGWTGGYTF. The CDR3 bases are TGTGCCAGCAACGGACAGGGAGAAGGTTGGACCGGTGGCTACACCTTC.

This clonotype has a handful of counts. This chain links TRBV5-1 with TRBJ1-1; D is uncertain. The CDR3 spans 14 residues. Trimming took 4 bases from V and 0 from J, leaving 10 bases between them. The germline CDR1 and CDR2 sequences are SGHRS and YFSETQ. Here the CDR3 DNA reads TGCGCCAGCAGCGACACTATGTTGAACACTGAAGCTTTCTTT. Encoded protein: CASSDTMLNTEAFF.

The V and J genes are TRBV13 and TRBJ1-2; TRBD1 is a possible D gene (5 bases). Germline V gives CDR1 PRHDT, CDR2 FYEKMQ (reference sequence). Trimming took off 6 bases at V and 0 bases at J, with 14 bases between the two ends. The CDR3 consists of 15 residues. The CDR3 region is CASRLMTAANYGYTF. In DNA form, the CDR3 reads TGTGCCAGCAGATTAATGACAGCTGCTAACTATGGCTACACCTTC. Variable domain in full (rest from reference TRBV13 and TRBJ1-2): AAGVIQSPRHLIKEKRETATLKCYPIPRHDTVYWYQQGPGQDPQFLISFYEKMQSDKGSIPDRFSAQQFSDYHSELNMSSLELGDSALYFCASRLMTAANYGYTFGSGTRLTVV.

The gene calls are TRBV2 and TRBJ2-7; maybe TRBD1 (6 bases). Germline loops: CDR1 SNHLY, CDR2 FYNNEI. CDR3 size: 13 residues. V shed 9 bases and J shed 6 bases, with 18 bases lying between them. CDR3 sequence reads: CARSTQGRSEQYF. The CDR3 region has the DNA TGTGCCAGAAGCACACAGGGTCGAAGCGAGCAGTACTTC.

The V call is TRBV14, the J call TRBJ1-2, with no clear D. The CDR3 sequence is 15 residues long. Germline V CDR1 and CDR2: SGHDN, FVKESK. Trimming left V 1 base short and J 0 bases short, with 9 bases between. The CDR3 DNA follows: TGTGCCAGCAGCCAAGTCCAGCGAACTAACTATGGCTACACCTTC. The encoded protein is CASSQVQRTNYGYTF.

A word on this clonotype: This could be a read error, since a much larger clone is one nucleotide away. The chain links TRBV6-5 to TRBJ2-7; the D gene is possibly TRBD2 (6 bases). Germline CDR1 reads MNHEY; CDR2 reads SVGAGI. The CDR3 covers 15 residues. The CDR3 here is CASSYNWTPDYGQYF. CDR3 sequence (DNA): TGTGCCAGCAGTTACAATTGGACGCCGGACTACGGGCAGTACTTC.

There are many counts of this clonotype. This chain uses TRBV11-2 with TRBJ2-7; 7 bases agree with TRBD1. Per the germline V gene, CDR1 is SGHAT and CDR2 is FQNNGV. The CDR3 consists of 12 residues. The trim removed 1 base at V and 12 bases at J, leaving 6 bases unmatched. This CDR3 is CASSLGTGVMYF. The CDR3 DNA follows: TGTGCCAGCAGCTTAGGGACAGGCGTGATGTACTTC.

This clonotype was observed many times. This chain uses TRBV2 with TRBJ1-5; perhaps TRBD1 as D (5 bases). CDR1 is SNHLY, CDR2 FYNNEI, per germline. V lost 6 bases and J lost 0, with 27 bases in between. This CDR3 comprises 20 residues. DNA of the CDR3: TGTGCCAGCAGACCCGCTGTCCCGGGACGGACCACGTATAGCAATCAGCCCCAGCATTTT. It translates to CASRPAVPGRTTYSNQPQHF.

The rearrangement links TRBV6-2 or TRBV6-3 to TRBJ2-1, with D perhaps TRBD2 (6 bases). Trimming shortened V by 1 base and J by 10 bases, and 14 bases separated the two germline ends. Per germline, CDR1 MNHEY and CDR2 SVGEGT. The length of the CDR3 is 14 residues. CDR3 loop: CASSYFRGNQEQFF. The CDR3 DNA is TGTGCCAGCAGTTACTTCCGCGGGAATCAGGAGCAGTTCTTC.

There are many counts of this clonotype. CDR3 DNA: TGTGCCAGCAGCGACAATAAGGGCTATGGCTACACCTTC. Amino acids: CASSDNKGYGYTF. The J gene is TRBJ1-2, the V gene TRBV11-3, with D unresolved. V lost 5 bases, J lost 4 bases, and 11 bases lay in between. This CDR3 is built from 13 residues. CDR1 SGHNT and CDR2 YENEEA come from the germline V gene.

This sequence joins TRBV7-8 and TRBJ1-5, with 7 positions matching TRBD1. Germline-derived CDR1 and CDR2 are SGHVS and FQNEAQ. The CDR3 contains 14 residues. The ends lost 5 bases at V and 6 bases at J; junction bases unmatched: 7. The DNA for the CDR3 is TGTGCCAGCAGCATCACAGGGGCCGGTCAGCCCCAGCATTTT. Translating it yields CASSITGAGQPQHF.

Points on this clonotype: The junction does not match germline at one end; this may be a read error. This chain links TRBV5-1 with TRBJ2-3, with 12 bases aligning to TRBD2. This CDR3 region has 17 residues. From germline, CDR1 is SGHRS and CDR2 YFSETQ. CDR3 sequence reads: CTSSLLASGGATDTQYF. The DNA of the CDR3 is TGCACCAGCAGCTTGTTGGCTAGCGGGGGGGCCACAGATACGCAGTATTTT.

This clonotype was picked up many times. The chain couples TRBV12-5 to TRBJ2-5; D is unclear. The V end was cut by 8 bases, the J end by 0 bases, with 10 bases between. The CDR3 is 13 residues long. Germline V gene lookup returns CDR1 LGHNT and CDR2 FRNRAP. CDR3 in DNA: TGTGCTAGTAGCCCACTGTACCAAGAGACCCAGTACTTC. Protein: CASSPLYQETQYF.

This clonotype was observed many times. This chain joins TRBV20-1 and TRBJ2-7, with 8 bases matching TRBD1. CDR3 length: 12 residues. Germline CDR1 and CDR2: DFQATT and SNEGSKA (reference sequence). Losses at the gene ends were 2 bases for V and 5 bases for J; bases not matched to a gene: 2. CDR3 coding DNA: TGCAGTGCTAGACAGGGGGCGGACGAGCAGTACTTC. Residues: CSARQGADEQYF.

The V call is TRBV20-1, the J call TRBJ1-2; D unresolved. Trimming pared 5 bases from V and 6 bases from J, leaving 13 bases between. Germline lookup yields CDR1 DFQATT and CDR2 SNEGSKA (reference sequence). CDR3 length: 12 residues. The CDR3 region has the DNA TGCAGTGCTTCCTTGGGGTACGATGGCTACACCTTC. This translates into CSASLGYDGYTF.

The rearrangement uses TRBV12-3 or TRBV12-4 and TRBJ1-1, with no clear D. The V and J ends lost 3 bases and 0 bases respectively, with 11 bases between them. The length of the CDR3 is 15 residues. As DNA, the CDR3 is TGTGCCAGCAGTTTCCTTCGGGTCATGAACACTGAAGCTTTCTTT. It yields the protein CASSFLRVMNTEAFF.

This clonotype occurred many times. V is TRBV12-3 or TRBV12-4 and J is TRBJ2-5; D not resolved. Trimming left V 5 bases short and J 0 bases short, with 13 bases between. The CDR3 loop spans 15 amino acids. CDR3 sequence reads: CASSEAVRYQETQYF. CDR3 nucleotides: TGTGCCAGCAGTGAGGCAGTTAGGTACCAAGAGACCCAGTACTTC.

This clonotype was counted only a few times. The rearrangement links TRBV30 to TRBJ2-5, with TRBD2 identical over 7 bases. This CDR3 is built from 14 residues. Germline V gene sequence: CDR1 GTSNPN, CDR2 SVGIG (reference sequence). The J segment lost 7 bases and the V segment lost 2 bases, leaving 10 bases of the junction unmatched. The CDR3 region has the DNA TGTGCCTGGAGTCGAAGAGCGGGGTGGATGACCCAGTACTTC. Translating it yields CAWSRRAGWMTQYF.

This clonotype occurred many times. The rearrangement links TRBV7-2 to TRBJ2-1; D is possibly TRBD1 or TRBD2 (7 bases each). The CDR3 is made up of 13 amino acids. Trimming left V 5 bases short and J 10 bases short, with 15 bases between. Germline CDR1 SGHTA, CDR2 FQGNSA. The CDR3: CASSQQGRGEQFF. Written as DNA, the CDR3 is TGTGCCAGCAGCCAACAGGGGCGGGGGGAGCAGTTCTTC.

The chain carries TRBV6-5 and TRBJ2-7; D is uncertain. The CDR3 has 15 amino acids. Germline assignment: CDR1 MNHEY and CDR2 SVGAGI. Trimming left V 2 bases short and J 0 bases short, with 11 bases between. The CDR3 sequence: CASSYRVTSSYEQYF. In DNA, the CDR3 is TGTGCCAGCAGTTACCGGGTTACGAGCTCCTACGAGCAGTACTTC.

CDR3 sequence: CASDGGTDTQYF. DNA for the CDR3: TGTGCCAGCGATGGGGGTACAGATACGCAGTATTTT. The chain employs TRBV18 and TRBJ2-3; TRBD1 or TRBD2 may be the D gene (5 bases each). The length of the CDR3 is 12 residues. The germline V gene encodes CDR1 KGHSH and CDR2 LQKENI. V dropped 8 bases and J dropped 3 bases, with 9 bases sitting between them.

This clonotype has just a few counts. The chain couples TRBV19 to TRBJ2-7, with 11 bases identical to TRBD2. Germline-derived CDR1 and CDR2 are LNHDA and SQIVND (reference sequence). V lost 9 bases, J lost 4 bases, and 17 bases stayed unmatched. This CDR3 has 17 amino acids. This chain's CDR3 is CASALAGGPLEGYEQYF. The CDR3 bases are TGTGCCAGCGCTCTAGCGGGAGGCCCCCTCGAGGGGTACGAGCAGTACTTC.

This clonotype was counted between two and nine times. Likely a read error: the CDR3 ends without its conserved phenylalanine or tryptophan. The rearrangement joins TRBV12-3 or TRBV12-4 to TRBJ1-5, with 12 bases that match TRBD1. The CDR3 is 16 amino acids. The V gene end was trimmed by 5 bases and the J gene end by 3 bases; junction bases not matched to a gene: 5. The CDR3 DNA is TGTGCCAGCAGTACCGGGACAGGGGGCAACAATCAGCCCCAGCATCTT. Translated: CASSTGTGGNNQPQHL.

Ten or more counts support this clonotype. This chain joins TRBV6-5 and TRBJ2-5, with TRBD1 matching 8 bases. The germline V gene encodes CDR1 MNHEY and CDR2 SVGAGI. Trimming at V came to 4 bases and at J to 2 bases, leaving 3 bases not matched to a gene. The CDR3 loop spans 14 amino acids. The CDR3 region has the DNA TGTGCCAGCAGTTTACAGGGGGAGCAAGAGACCCAGTACTTC. It codes for CASSLQGEQETQYF.

This clonotype was observed at least ten times. The chain uses TRBV2 and TRBJ1-1, with no clear D. The CDR3 sequence is 13 residues long. V was pared by 8 bases and J by 6 bases, with 16 bases between. Per germline, CDR1 SNHLY and CDR2 FYNNEI. The CDR3 sequence: CASLQIYAAEAFF. CDR3 in DNA: TGTGCCAGCCTACAGATCTACGCGGCTGAAGCTTTCTTT.